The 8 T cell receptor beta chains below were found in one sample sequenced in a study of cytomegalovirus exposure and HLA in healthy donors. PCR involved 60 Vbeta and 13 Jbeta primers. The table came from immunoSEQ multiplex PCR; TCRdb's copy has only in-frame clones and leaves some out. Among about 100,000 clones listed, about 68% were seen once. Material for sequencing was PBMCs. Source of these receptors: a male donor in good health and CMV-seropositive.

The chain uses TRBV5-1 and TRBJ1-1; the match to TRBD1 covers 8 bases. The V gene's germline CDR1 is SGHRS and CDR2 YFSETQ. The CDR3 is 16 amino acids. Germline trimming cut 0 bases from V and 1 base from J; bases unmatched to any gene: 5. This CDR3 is CASSLAVGTGNTEAFF. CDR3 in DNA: TGCGCCAGCAGCTTGGCCGTCGGGACAGGGAACACTGAAGCTTTCTTT.

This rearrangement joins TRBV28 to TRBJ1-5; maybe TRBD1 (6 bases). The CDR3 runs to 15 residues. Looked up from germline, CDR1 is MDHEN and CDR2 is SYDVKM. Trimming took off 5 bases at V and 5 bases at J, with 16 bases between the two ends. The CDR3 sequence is CASSQNQGLDQPQHF. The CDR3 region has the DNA TGTGCCAGCAGTCAGAATCAGGGGTTAGATCAGCCCCAGCATTTT.

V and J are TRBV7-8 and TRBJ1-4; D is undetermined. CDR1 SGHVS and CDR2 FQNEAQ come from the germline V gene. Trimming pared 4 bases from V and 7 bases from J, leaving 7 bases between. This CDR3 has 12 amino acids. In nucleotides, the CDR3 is TGTGCCAGCAGCTCTGAGATTGAAAAACTGTTTTTT. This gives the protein CASSSEIEKLFF. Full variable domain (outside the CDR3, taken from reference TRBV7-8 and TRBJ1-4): GAGVSQSPRYKVAKRGQDVALRCDPISGHVSLFWYQQALGQGPEFLTYFQNEAQLDKSGLPSDRFFAERPEGSVSTLKIQRTQQEDSAVYLCASSSEIEKLFFGSGTQLSVL.

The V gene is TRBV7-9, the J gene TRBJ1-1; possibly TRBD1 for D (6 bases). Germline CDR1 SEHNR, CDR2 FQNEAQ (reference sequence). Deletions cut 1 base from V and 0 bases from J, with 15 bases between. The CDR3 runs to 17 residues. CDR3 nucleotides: TGTGCCAGCAGCTTAGTTAGAGGACAGAATATGAACACTGAAGCTTTCTTT. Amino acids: CASSLVRGQNMNTEAFF.

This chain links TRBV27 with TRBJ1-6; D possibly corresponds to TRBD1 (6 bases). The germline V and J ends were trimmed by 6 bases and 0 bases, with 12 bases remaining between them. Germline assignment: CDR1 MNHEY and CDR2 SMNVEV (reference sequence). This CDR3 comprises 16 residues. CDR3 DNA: TGTGCCAGCAGCTACAGGGTTGGCTCCTATAATTCACCCCTCCACTTT. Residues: CASSYRVGSYNSPLHF.

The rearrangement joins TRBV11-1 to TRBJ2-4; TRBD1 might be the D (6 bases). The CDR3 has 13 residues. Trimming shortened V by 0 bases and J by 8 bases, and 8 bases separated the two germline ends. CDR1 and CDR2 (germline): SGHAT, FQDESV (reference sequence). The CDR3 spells CASSLAGADIQYF. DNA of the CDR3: TGTGCCAGCAGCTTAGCGGGGGCAGACATTCAGTACTTC.

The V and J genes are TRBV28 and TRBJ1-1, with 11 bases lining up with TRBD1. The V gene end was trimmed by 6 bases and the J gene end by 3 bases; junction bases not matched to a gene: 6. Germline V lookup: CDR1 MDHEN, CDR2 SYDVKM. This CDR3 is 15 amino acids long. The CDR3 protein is CASRRTGGEYTEAFF. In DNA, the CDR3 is TGTGCCAGCAGAAGGACAGGGGGCGAGTACACTGAAGCTTTCTTT.

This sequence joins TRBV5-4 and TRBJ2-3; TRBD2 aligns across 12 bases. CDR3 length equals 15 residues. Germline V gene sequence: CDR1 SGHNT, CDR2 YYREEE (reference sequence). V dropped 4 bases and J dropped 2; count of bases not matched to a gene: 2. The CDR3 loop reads CASSRTSGNTDTQYF. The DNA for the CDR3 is TGTGCCAGCAGCCGGACTAGCGGGAACACAGATACGCAGTATTTT.